These 18 T cell receptor beta chains originate from one sample sequenced in a study of T-cell memory formation after mild COVID-19. MiXCR was run by TCRdb on the 5' RACE reads, yielding one entry per CDR3 protein. This table has 90,000 to 120,000 distinct CDR3 sequences, about a sixth appearing once. Source material: PBMCs or a T cell subset sorted from them (not recorded which). Receptors originate from a man younger than 35 who had mild COVID-19 (a few samples of this study predate the infection). Cell type and time point are not known.

The V gene is TRBV20-1, the J gene TRBJ1-1, with a weak D call TRBD1 (5 bases). The CDR3 length is 12 residues. Germline CDR1 is DFQATT and CDR2 is SNEGSKA (reference sequence). V was clipped by 5 bases and J by 7 bases, with 14 bases between them. CDR3 sequence (DNA): TGCAGTGCTCCCTCCCGGGGGTATGAAGCTTTCTTT. Amino acid sequence: CSAPSRGYEAFF.

The V and J genes are TRBV6-2 or TRBV6-3 and TRBJ1-5; D gene ambiguous. This CDR3 is built from 14 residues. CDR1 and CDR2 from the germline V gene are MNHEY and SVGEGT. V dropped 3 bases and J dropped 3 bases, with 9 bases sitting between them. CDR3: CASSYKGYNQPQHF. The DNA for the CDR3 is TGTGCCAGCAGTTATAAAGGCTACAATCAGCCCCAGCATTTT.

The chain employs TRBV20-1 and TRBJ1-2, with D hard to call. This CDR3 contains 13 residues. CDR1 and CDR2 from the germline V gene are DFQATT and SNEGSKA (reference sequence). Trimming pared 1 base from V and 2 bases from J, leaving 8 bases between. The CDR3 sequence is CSARAMPNYGYTF. In DNA form, the CDR3 reads TGCAGTGCTAGAGCCATGCCAAACTATGGCTACACCTTC.

Here the CDR3 DNA reads TGCGCCAGCCGGGACAGCCTAGGAATAAACATTCAGTACTTC. Protein: CASRDSLGINIQYF. This chain joins TRBV5-1 and TRBJ2-4; 7 bases align to TRBD1. The CDR3 covers 14 residues. With V trimmed by 7 bases and J by 6 bases, 10 bases remained unmatched. The germline gives CDR1 SGHRS, CDR2 YFSETQ.

The chain uses TRBV12-3 or TRBV12-4 and TRBJ1-2; D is possibly TRBD1 (6 bases). V lost 5 bases to trimming and J lost 2 bases, with 9 bases between them. This CDR3 spans 13 amino acids. CDR3 in DNA: TGTGCCAGCAGTCGGACAGAGAACTATGGCTACACCTTC. This codes for CASSRTENYGYTF.

The chain uses TRBV7-3 and TRBJ2-1; D is unclear. This CDR3 has 13 amino acids. V was cut by 5 bases and J by 4 bases, with 9 bases left in between. The germline gives CDR1 SGHTA, CDR2 FQGTGA. CDR3 sequence: CASSPTGYNEQFF. Here the CDR3 DNA reads TGTGCCAGCAGCCCCACGGGTTACAATGAGCAGTTCTTC.

This chain joins TRBV12-3 or TRBV12-4 and TRBJ1-4, with 9 bases fitting TRBD1. J lost 1 base, V lost 3 bases, and 12 bases had no gene match. This CDR3 has 19 residues. Here the CDR3 reads CASSFGGQGFFGTNEKLFF. The CDR3 region has the DNA TGTGCCAGCAGTTTTGGTGGACAGGGGTTTTTTGGAACTAATGAAAAACTGTTTTTT.

The chain joins TRBV12-3 or TRBV12-4 to TRBJ1-5; no clear D gene. The V gene lost 3 bases and the J gene lost 6 bases, with 9 bases spanning the gap. This CDR3 spans 13 amino acids. CDR3 sequence reads: CASSFTSGQPQHF. CDR3 DNA sequence: TGTGCCAGCAGTTTCACGTCAGGTCAGCCCCAGCATTTT.

The chain has TRBV7-2 and TRBJ1-3; D is unclear. Germline V gives CDR1 SGHTA, CDR2 FQGNSA. V lost 0 bases to trimming and J lost 2 bases, with 8 bases between them. The CDR3 extends over 15 amino acids. Here the CDR3 reads CASSLARGAGNTIYF. As DNA, the CDR3 is TGTGCCAGCAGCTTAGCGCGGGGTGCTGGAAACACCATATATTTT.

This clonotype was counted between two and nine times. DNA of the CDR3: TGTGCCAGCAGTTCTGCTGGGGCCAACGTCCTGACTTTC. Encoded protein: CASSSAGANVLTF. This chain uses TRBV12-3 or TRBV12-4 with TRBJ2-6; D remains ambiguous. This CDR3 contains 13 residues. Trimming took off 4 bases at V and 2 bases at J, with 3 bases between the two ends.

This clonotype was seen only a few times. The chain couples TRBV7-3 to TRBJ2-4; D is perhaps TRBD2 (5 bases). The germline gives CDR1 SGHTA, CDR2 FQGTGA. The ends were cut back, 1 base at V and 9 bases at J, with 13 bases in the middle. The CDR3 has 14 residues. The CDR3: CASSLNPGEGIQYF. The CDR3 coding sequence is TGTGCCAGCAGCTTAAATCCTGGTGAGGGCATTCAGTACTTC.

V usage is TRBV4-3 and J usage is TRBJ2-1; maybe TRBD2 (5 bases). With 8 bases removed from V and 0 bases from J, the gap between germline ends came to 8 bases. In germline, CDR1 is LGHNA, CDR2 YSLEER. The CDR3 covers 13 residues. The CDR3 reads CASGESSYNEQFF. CDR3 sequence (DNA): TGCGCCAGCGGGGAGAGCTCCTACAATGAGCAGTTCTTC.

In this sample, this clonotype turned up many times. J is TRBJ2-5 and V is TRBV7-9; a weak D match, TRBD1 (6 bases). In germline, CDR1 is SEHNR, CDR2 FQNEAQ (reference sequence). CDR3 length: 15 amino acids. The ends were cut back, 6 bases at V and 4 bases at J, with 18 bases in the middle. CDR3 in amino acids: CASSRSRGFRETQYF. CDR3 DNA: TGTGCCAGCAGTCGAAGCAGGGGATTCAGAGAGACCCAGTACTTC.

This clonotype was detected ten times or more. The chain has TRBV10-3 and TRBJ2-1; no clear D. CDR1 and CDR2 from the germline V gene are ENHRY and SYGVKD. V was cut by 8 bases and J by 0 bases, with 26 bases left in between. The CDR3 spans 19 residues. CDR3 nucleotides: TGTGCCATCGCGGAGACCGCAAGACCTTTGGCTGGCTCCTACAATGAGCAGTTCTTC. Its translation: CAIAETARPLAGSYNEQFF.

In its sample, this clonotype was seen a few times. This chain links TRBV7-3 with TRBJ2-1; TRBD2 might be the D (5 bases). The ends were cut back, 5 bases at V and 8 bases at J, with 13 bases in the middle. Germline V gene lookup returns CDR1 SGHTA and CDR2 FQGTGA. The CDR3 is 13 amino acids. CDR3 residues: CASSPSPEDEQFF. In DNA form, the CDR3 reads TGTGCCAGCAGCCCGAGCCCGGAGGATGAGCAGTTCTTC.

This clonotype was counted at least ten times. The genes are TRBV5-6 and TRBJ2-1; TRBD1 agrees at 9 bases. CDR3 length: 16 amino acids. CDR1 is SGHDT, CDR2 YYEEEE, per germline. V shed 2 bases and J 4 bases; nucleotides not matched to a gene: 7. DNA for the CDR3: TGTGCCAGCAGCTTTTCGGGGACAGGGAATTACAATGAGCAGTTCTTC. Translated: CASSFSGTGNYNEQFF.

This clonotype has a handful of counts. This chain connects TRBV15 to TRBJ1-4; tentative D call: TRBD1 (5 bases). The CDR3 totals 15 residues. V was pared by 0 bases and J by 10 bases, with 15 bases between. The germline gives CDR1 LNHNV, CDR2 YYDKDF (reference sequence). In DNA, the CDR3 is TGTGCCACCAGCAGAGATGAGAAGGGGAAGGTAAAACTGTTTTTT. Encoded protein: CATSRDEKGKVKLFF.

This clonotype came up a few times. The chain combines TRBV12-3 or TRBV12-4 with TRBJ2-2; tentative D call: TRBD1 (6 bases). Trimming pared 5 bases from V and 1 base from J, leaving 11 bases between. The CDR3 length is 15 residues. As DNA, the CDR3 is TGTGCCAGCAGTCCCCCGGGACAGAACACCGGGGAGCTGTTTTTT. As protein: CASSPPGQNTGELFF.